The clone carrying this TCR beta chain is medium-sized within its sample. Adaptor-ligated barcode primers were used to amplify TRBV12-4/TRBJ1-2 clonotypes. TCRdb reanalysed the multiplex PCR reads using MiXCR and keeps one entry per CDR3 protein. Among 600 or so distinct CDR3 sequences listed, approximately 16% were seen once. The CDR3 length is 13 residues. V was trimmed by 7 bases and J by 4 bases, leaving 13 bases between them. This sequence was found in a female donor with breast cancer. The rearrangement joins TRBV12-3 or TRBV12-4 to TRBJ1-2, with D possibly TRBD1 on 5 matching bases. The sequencing sample was made of naive CD4+ T cells sorted from blood. As for subset: naive CD4+ T cells, CD4+CD45RA+CD25-. CDR3 in amino acids: CASTRGLGYGYTF. For the CDR3, the DNA is TGTGCCAGCACCCGGGGCCTAGGCTATGGCTACACCTTC.